The present T cell receptor (beta chain) was sequenced within a study of PD-L1 blockade in urothelial cancer. Indicated time point: pretreatment peripheral blood. Here immunoSEQ multiplex PCR was the method, and the copy in TCRdb shows in-frame clones only, minus some. Of around 79,000 clones in the sample, roughly 80% are singletons; the top ten hold 6.5% to 8%. The V gene's germline CDR1 is SGHAT and CDR2 FQNNGV. Trimming cost V 1 base and J 3 bases; bases outside gene matches: 8. The CDR3 is made up of 18 amino acids. The specimen was PBMCs, collected around atezolizumab (anti-PD-L1) treatment. V gene TRBV11-2 combines with J gene TRBJ2-2; TRBD2 aligns across 10 bases. The source is a middle-aged man with urothelial cancer. The CDR3 region has the DNA TGTGCCAGCAGCTTAGTCCTAGCGGGAGCGGGTGACACCGGGGAGCTGTTTTTT. Its translation: CASSLVLAGAGDTGELFF.